Detailed here is one T cell receptor beta chain. There are 15 residues in the CDR3. The trim removed 1 base at V and 7 bases at J, leaving 9 bases unmatched. CDR1 is MDHEN, CDR2 SYDVKM, per germline. As processed by the authors: Quantification of nucleated cells was approximated via reference gene primer amplification. The protocol was immunoSEQ multiplex PCR, while the TCRdb copy is restricted to in-frame clones and leaves out a portion. D and trimming come from the DNA, and the V and J calls and clone size come from that table. The sample holds some 130,000 clones, approximately 90% seen once. The sample originates from a study of blood T cell repertoires in COVID-19.

The sequenced sample consisted of peripheral blood. The chain combines TRBV28 with TRBJ1-1; 7 bases fit TRBD1. This clonotype originated in a man aged 60 to 69 with active or convalescent COVID-19. CDR3 amino acids: CASSLSSINRGEAFF. The CDR3 DNA is TGTGCCAGCAGTTTATCCTCTATAAACAGGGGTGAAGCTTTCTTT.